This TCR beta chain stems from a study of cytomegalovirus exposure and HLA in healthy donors. Germline values: CDR1 SNHLY, CDR2 FYNNEI. CDR3 length: 14 residues. The V segment lost 6 bases and the J segment 2 bases; nucleotides outside the gene matches: 5. The PCR made use of 60 Vbeta and 13 Jbeta primers. Measured with immunoSEQ multiplex PCR; TCRdb has only the in-frame clones, and not every one. The table includes 190,000 or so clones, around 75% detected once. The V gene is TRBV2, the J gene TRBJ1-1, with 8 positions matching TRBD1. Sequencing used PBMCs. The clonotype was recovered from a male donor in good health and CMV-seropositive. CDR3 DNA sequence: TGTGCCAGCAGAGGACAGGGCGATAACACTGAAGCTTTCTTT. Amino acids: CASRGQGDNTEAFF.